These 9 T cell receptor beta chains were sequenced from one sample in a study of CD8 T cells in ankylosing spondylitis. Findings and caveats of the study: In ankylosing spondylitis blood, a motif of roughly eight highly homologous TCR beta variants appeared characteristic.

No antigen has been assigned to these receptors. TCRdb recomputed calls from the 5' RACE reads with MiXCR, one row per CDR3 protein. The data show about 510,000 distinct CDR3 sequences, with approximately 5% seen just once and around 3.5% held by the top ten. The sample comprised blood, either unsorted or a sorted T cell fraction (not recorded which). The receptors here all came from a male donor with ankylosing spondylitis.

In this sample, this clonotype turned up many times. V is TRBV29-1 and J is TRBJ2-3, with D unresolved. Germline CDR1 and CDR2: SQVTM and ANQGSEA. The CDR3 extends over 13 amino acids. Trimming took off 6 bases at V and 5 bases at J, with 15 bases between the two ends. CDR3 sequence: CSVPWVGLDTQYF. For the CDR3, the DNA is TGCAGCGTCCCCTGGGTTGGTTTAGATACGCAGTATTTT.

This clonotype was recorded at least ten times. V usage is TRBV20-1 and J usage is TRBJ1-5; no definite D call. The CDR3 covers 14 residues. Per the germline V gene, CDR1 is DFQATT and CDR2 is SNEGSKA (reference sequence). Trimming took 3 bases from V and 1 from J, leaving 10 bases between them. CDR3 protein: CSASGQMSNQPQHF. CDR3 DNA sequence: TGCAGTGCTAGCGGGCAGATGAGCAATCAGCCCCAGCATTTT.

This clonotype came up many times. The gene calls are TRBV20-1 and TRBJ1-1, with a possible D match to TRBD1 (6 bases). Germline CDR1 DFQATT, CDR2 SNEGSKA (reference sequence). The ends were cut back, 6 bases at V and 1 base at J, with 12 bases in the middle. The CDR3 is 13 amino acids. DNA for the CDR3: TGCAGTGCGAGGGGGGCGGCGAACACTGAAGCTTTCTTT. Translation: CSARGAANTEAFF.

This clonotype showed up many times. The limits of the CDR3 on the DNA are not certain, so only TCRdb's listed CDR3 is given. This chain joins TRBV25-1 and TRBJ1-1. The V gene's germline CDR1 is MGHDK and CDR2 SYGVNS. The CDR3 has 14 residues if both end residues are counted. This CDR3 reads CASSDFRGGTEAFF.

This clonotype occurred many times. The V and J genes are TRBV20-1 and TRBJ2-3, with a tentative D call TRBD1 (5 bases). V was clipped by 2 bases and J by 3 bases, with 15 bases between them. In germline, CDR1 is DFQATT, CDR2 SNEGSKA (reference sequence). This CDR3 is built from 15 residues. The CDR3 DNA sequence: TGCAGTGCTAGATTCCGACTGGGGCCAACAGATACGCAGTATTTT. It is translated as CSARFRLGPTDTQYF.

This clonotype came up a few times. The V and J genes are TRBV19 and TRBJ1-5; no definite D call. CDR3 length: 14 amino acids. Between the trimmed V and J ends, which lost 3 bases and 5 bases, there was a span of 11 bases. Germline values: CDR1 LNHDA, CDR2 SQIVND (reference sequence). In DNA form, the CDR3 reads TGTGCCAGTAGTATGGGCGGGTACGATCAGCCCCAGCATTTT. Its translation is CASSMGGYDQPQHF.

Ten or more counts support this clonotype. The V gene is TRBV5-1, the J gene TRBJ2-7; perhaps TRBD1 as D (5 bases). The CDR3 runs to 16 residues. The V and J ends lost 3 bases and 0 bases respectively, with 16 bases between them. Germline CDR1 and CDR2: SGHRS and YFSETQ. CDR3 DNA: TGCGCCAGCAGCTCCCCAAACAGGCAAAGCTCCTACGAGCAGTACTTC. Translation: CASSSPNRQSSYEQYF. Using reference TRBV5-1 and TRBJ2-7 for the parts outside the CDR3, the full variable domain is KAGVTQTPRYLIKTRGQQVTLSCSPISGHRSVSWYQQTPGQGLQFLFEYFSETQRNKGNFPGRFSGRQFSNSRSEMNVSTLELGDSALYLCASSSPNRQSSYEQYFGPGTRLTVT.

This clonotype was observed at least ten times. The chain employs TRBV4-1 and TRBJ1-5; D is possibly TRBD1 (6 bases). Deletions cut 0 bases from V and 4 bases from J, with 7 bases between. The CDR3 covers 14 residues. Germline values: CDR1 MGHRA, CDR2 YSYEKL. The CDR3 DNA reads TGCGCCAGCAGCCAAGACGACAGGAATCAGCCCCAGCATTTT. Encoded protein: CASSQDDRNQPQHF.

This clonotype has a count of ten or more. This sequence joins TRBV25-1 and TRBJ1-1; 8 positions match TRBD1. The CDR3 extends over 14 amino acids. The V gene end was trimmed by 11 bases and the J gene end by 4 bases; junction bases not matched to a gene: 12. Germline V CDR1 and CDR2: MGHDK, SYGVNS. The CDR3 spells CASGGGARGTEAFF. CDR3 sequence (DNA): TGTGCCTCAGGGGGCGGGGCTCGGGGCACTGAAGCTTTCTTT.